One and the same sample provided the 18 T cell receptor beta chains below, sequenced in a study of neurological immune-mediated disorders. Time point described: longitudinal time-point 2. One entry per CDR3 protein results from TCRdb running MiXCR on the 5' RACE reads. This sample has over 55,000 distinct CDR3 sequences, with more than 7.5% found just once. Material for sequencing was PBMCs. The source is a man aged 25-45 years in good health.

A note on this clonotype: An end of the junction differs from the germline gene, which may be a read error. The chain employs TRBV11-1 and TRBJ2-3, with D possibly being TRBD1 (6 bases). Germline V gene sequence: CDR1 SGHAT, CDR2 FQDESV (reference sequence). The CDR3 runs to 15 residues. The CDR3 DNA is TGTGCCAGCATCCCGACAGGTGAGAGCACATATACGCAGTATTTT. Translated, it gives CASIPTGESTYTQYF.

Points on this clonotype: Given a much more abundant clone one base away, this may be a read error. The chain has TRBV7-6 and TRBJ2-2; D remains unclear. CDR1 is SGHVS and CDR2 is FNYEAQ in the germline V gene. V was clipped by 5 bases and J by 2 bases, with 12 bases between them. This CDR3 region has 15 residues. The CDR3 DNA sequence: TGTGCCAGCAGCCCCCTTAGAGGCAACACCGGGGAGCTGTTTTTT. Residues: CASSPLRGNTGELFF.

At least ten counts were recorded for this clonotype. This chain links TRBV6-5 with TRBJ2-3; maybe TRBD2 (7 bases). V lost 6 bases and J lost 4, with 20 bases in between. This CDR3 has 16 amino acids. Looked up from germline, CDR1 is MNHEY and CDR2 is SVGAGI. Written as DNA, the CDR3 is TGTGCCAGCAGCCGACCCTCGTGGGAGGGGGCAGATACGCAGTATTTT. Encoded protein: CASSRPSWEGADTQYF.

This clonotype was counted ten times or more. V is TRBV9 and J is TRBJ2-7; 11 nucleotides line up with TRBD2. V lost 4 bases to trimming and J lost 3 bases; unmatched junction nucleotides: 6. This CDR3 spans 15 amino acids. CDR1 is SGDLS, CDR2 YYNGEE, per germline. CDR3 protein: CASSLGLAESYEQYF. CDR3 DNA: TGTGCCAGCAGCCTGGGACTAGCGGAAAGCTACGAGCAGTACTTC.

This clonotype occurred many times. This chain connects TRBV2 to TRBJ2-5, with a tentative D call TRBD1 (6 bases). V dropped 0 bases and J dropped 8 bases, with 13 bases sitting between them. Germline-derived CDR1 and CDR2 are SNHLY and FYNNEI. This CDR3 is 14 amino acids long. The CDR3 sequence: CASSEARGRGTQYF. The CDR3 DNA follows: TGTGCCAGCAGTGAAGCCAGGGGCCGTGGAACCCAGTACTTC.

This clonotype was picked up many times. The V call is TRBV27, the J call TRBJ2-2; D unresolved. Trimming left V 3 bases short and J 4 bases short, with 9 bases between. The CDR3 has 14 residues. Germline V gives CDR1 MNHEY, CDR2 SMNVEV (reference sequence). The CDR3 DNA follows: TGTGCCAGCAGTTTTTTTGTCCGCACCGGGGAGCTGTTTTTT. It translates to CASSFFVRTGELFF.

The gene calls are TRBV20-1 and TRBJ2-1, with 10 bases lining up with TRBD1. The germline V gene has CDR1 DFQATT and CDR2 SNEGSKA (reference sequence). The CDR3 has 15 residues. V shed 6 bases, J shed 4 bases, and the junction held 9 bases outside the gene matches. CDR3 in amino acids: CSAGETGGRYNEQFF. The DNA of the CDR3 is TGCAGTGCCGGAGAGACAGGGGGCCGATACAATGAGCAGTTCTTC.

This clonotype came up many times. This rearrangement joins TRBV9 to TRBJ2-7, with 7 bases that match TRBD1. The CDR3 covers 15 residues. J gave up 2 bases and V 3 bases, and 8 bases lay outside the gene matches. CDR1 and CDR2 (germline): SGDLS, YYNGEE. CDR3 coding DNA: TGTGCCAGCAGCGACCCCACGAGGGGGCCCTACGAGCAGTACTTC. This encodes CASSDPTRGPYEQYF. The full variable domain, its missing parts supplied by reference TRBV9 and TRBJ2-7, is DSGVTQTPKHLITATGQRVTLRCSPRSGDLSVYWYQQSLDQGLQFLIQYYNGEERAKGNILERFSAQQFPDLHSELNLSSLELGDSALYFCASSDPTRGPYEQYFGPGTRLTVT.

This clonotype was counted only a few times. This chain links TRBV21-1 with TRBJ1-1. TRBV21-1 is recorded as a pseudogene. The CDR3 length is 12 residues. The CDR3 is CANQKNDTEAFF. The CDR3 coding sequence is TGTGCCAACCAAAAGAACGACACTGAAGCTTTCTTT.

In its sample, this clonotype was seen many times. The V and J genes are TRBV6-1 and TRBJ2-1, with D possibly being TRBD1 or TRBD2 (6 bases each). Trimming left V 5 bases short and J 8 bases short, with 10 bases between. The germline V gene encodes CDR1 MNHNS and CDR2 SASEGT. This CDR3 is built from 12 residues. CDR3 protein: CASSIGGYEQFF. DNA for the CDR3: TGTGCCAGCAGTATAGGGGGGTATGAGCAGTTCTTC.

This clonotype was counted ten times or more. The rearrangement links TRBV3-1 to TRBJ1-2; TRBD1 matches at 7 bases. CDR1 is LGHDT, CDR2 YNNKEL, per germline (reference sequence). V shed 6 bases and J 7 bases; nucleotides not matched to a gene: 8. This CDR3 has 13 residues. The DNA of the CDR3 is TGTGCCAGCAGTTTCGGACAGGATCGTGGCTACACCTTC. This gives the protein CASSFGQDRGYTF. The full variable domain, completed using reference TRBV3-1 and TRBJ1-2, is DTAVSQTPKYLVTQMGNDKSIKCEQNLGHDTMYWYKQDSKKFLKIMFSYNNKELIINETVPNRFSPKSPDKAHLNLHINSLELGDSAVYFCASSFGQDRGYTFGSGTRLTVV.

This clonotype has at least ten counts. The rearrangement joins TRBV12-3 or TRBV12-4 to TRBJ2-7; TRBD1 is a possible D gene (6 bases). Trimming removed 7 bases from V and 1 base from J, with 14 bases in between. The CDR3 has 14 residues. The CDR3 sequence: CASKNRAGSYEQYF. In DNA form, the CDR3 reads TGTGCCAGCAAGAACAGGGCTGGGTCCTACGAGCAGTACTTC.

As regards this clonotype: This may be a read error, as it is one base from a much larger clone. The chain is built from TRBV6-1 and TRBJ2-7; the D gene is possibly TRBD2 (6 bases). The CDR3 has 15 residues. CDR1 and CDR2 from the germline V gene are MNHNS and SASEGT. CDR3 loop: CASSEGAGSSSEQYF. CDR3 nucleotide sequence: TGTGCCAGCAGTGAAGGAGCGGGCAGCTCCTCCGAGCAGTACTTC.

This clonotype was picked up many times. V and J are TRBV20-1 and TRBJ1-1; 10 bases are a match to TRBD1. V gave up 6 bases and J gave up 5 bases; unmatched junction bases: 9. This CDR3 contains 14 residues. CDR1 is DFQATT, CDR2 SNEGSKA, per germline (reference sequence). CDR3 loop: CSARQGARETEAFF. The CDR3 DNA follows: TGCAGTGCAAGACAGGGGGCACGGGAGACTGAAGCTTTCTTT.

This clonotype was seen ten or more times. J is TRBJ2-7 and V is TRBV6-5; D not certain. Between the trimmed V and J ends, which lost 0 bases and 2 bases, there was a span of 8 bases. From germline, CDR1 is MNHEY and CDR2 SVGAGI. The CDR3 runs 14 residues. For the CDR3, the DNA is TGTGCCAGCAGTTACTCCAGGACGACCTACGAGCAGTACTTC. This sequence encodes CASSYSRTTYEQYF.

The chain joins TRBV9 to TRBJ2-2; 10 bases agree with TRBD2. The germline V gene encodes CDR1 SGDLS and CDR2 YYNGEE. CDR3 size: 17 residues. Trimming removed 1 base from V and 5 bases from J; junction bases left unmatched: 8. CDR3 amino acids: CASSVTGSSGRTGELFF. The CDR3 region has the DNA TGTGCCAGCAGCGTAACAGGATCTAGCGGGAGAACCGGGGAGCTGTTTTTT.

This clonotype appeared many times. The rearrangement links TRBV20-1 to TRBJ2-1; possibly TRBD2 for D (6 bases). Germline assignment: CDR1 DFQATT and CDR2 SNEGSKA (reference sequence). V lost 3 bases, J lost 4 bases, and 10 bases lay in between. The CDR3 is 13 residues long. The CDR3 region has the DNA TGCAGTGCTAGCGGGAGTCTGTACAATGAGCAGTTCTTC. Translated, it gives CSASGSLYNEQFF.

This clonotype was seen ten or more times. The chain uses TRBV9 and TRBJ2-7, with a tentative D call TRBD2 (6 bases). The CDR3 runs 15 residues. V was shortened by 4 bases and J by 7 bases, with 21 bases between the two germline ends. Germline CDR1 SGDLS, CDR2 YYNGEE. CDR3 residues: CASSTRWDLGGEQYF. The CDR3 DNA follows: TGTGCCAGCAGCACTAGGTGGGACTTGGGCGGGGAGCAGTACTTC.